A selection of T cell receptor beta chains follows, all from one sample in a study of control samples from healthy donors and cancer patients. The table came from immunoSEQ multiplex PCR; TCRdb's copy has only in-frame clones and leaves some out. The profile covers 97,000 or so clones, with around 90% appearing a single time and 2% to 3% taken by the ten largest. Material for sequencing was blood. Receptors were obtained from a woman between 18 and 30 years old in good health. Each CDR3 is given with its conserved first and last residue. The D gene is left open where the match is weak. Size tells how often a clone was seen (once, few, many) or the class of an expanded clone, and some rows leave it out.

V gene	D gene	J gene	clone size	CDR3 protein	CDR3 DNA
TRBV18	-	TRBJ1-1	-	CASSPPAGPNLNTEAFF	TGTGCCAGCTCACCACCTGCAGGGCCTAACTTGAACACTGAAGCTTTCTTT
TRBV4-3	-	TRBJ1-5	-	CASSQAGLLKPQHF	TGCGCCAGCAGCCAAGCCGGTCTTTTAAAGCCCCAGCATTTT
TRBV7-8	TRBD1	TRBJ1-4	once	CASSLNRQGVRKLFF	TGTGCCAGCAGCTTAAATCGACAGGGTGTAAGAAAACTGTTTTTT
TRBV19	-	TRBJ1-2	-	CASSIWGSNYGYTF	TGTGCCAGTAGTATTTGGGGGTCCAACTATGGCTACACCTTC
TRBV5-1	TRBD1	TRBJ2-7	-	CASGGQGAGEQYF	TGCGCCAGCGGCGGACAGGGGGCGGGCGAGCAGTACTTC
TRBV7-9	-	TRBJ2-5	-	CASSLVEASQETQYF	TGTGCCAGCAGCTTGGTTGAAGCTTCCCAAGAGACCCAGTACTTC
TRBV10-2	TRBD1	TRBJ1-5	-	CASSEGQGGNQPQHF	TGCGCCAGCAGTGAGGGACAGGGTGGCAATCAGCCCCAGCATTTT
TRBV7-2	-	TRBJ1-5	-	CASSLDRINQPQHF	TGTGCCAGCAGCCTTGACAGAATAAATCAGCCCCAGCATTTT
TRBV29-1	-	TRBJ2-3	-	CSVRGHGRTDTQYF	TGCAGCGTGCGGGGACACGGACGCACAGATACGCAGTATTTT
TRBV7-9	-	TRBJ1-2	-	CASSPPRTVGYTF	TGTGCCAGCAGCCCCCCCCGCACGGTGGGCTACACCTTC
TRBV19	-	TRBJ2-2	once	CASSIYTGELFF	TGTGCCAGTAGTATTTACACCGGGGAGCTGTTTTTT
TRBV30	-	TRBJ2-1	few	CAWRTGTSRGSHEQFF	TGTGCCTGGAGAACCGGGACATCGAGGGGTTCACATGAGCAGTTCTTC
TRBV6-2/TRBV6-3	-	TRBJ1-2	-	CASSTNYGYTF	TGTGCCAGCAGCACTAACTATGGCTACACCTTC
TRBV7-6	TRBD2	TRBJ2-1	-	CASSISGGAINEQFF	TGTGCCAGCAGCATTAGCGGGGGGGCCATAAATGAGCAGTTCTTC
TRBV28	TRBD1	TRBJ2-2	-	CASSYDRVLFPGELFF	TGTGCCAGCAGTTACGACAGGGTTCTTTTCCCCGGGGAGCTGTTTTTT
TRBV3-1/TRBV3-2	TRBD1	TRBJ1-6	medium-sized	CASSHRDRGLLALHF	TGTGCCAGCAGCCACCGGGACAGGGGGCTCTTGGCCCTCCACTTT
TRBV15	-	TRBJ1-4	-	CATSRVVGARGKLFF	TGTGCCACCAGCAGAGTGGTGGGGGCAAGGGGAAAACTGTTTTTT
TRBV9	TRBD2	TRBJ2-7	-	CASSVGVSGGYEQYF	TGTGCCAGCAGCGTAGGTGTTAGCGGGGGCTACGAGCAGTACTTC
TRBV9	TRBD2	TRBJ2-1	-	CASSVELAGNNEQFF	TGTGCCAGCAGCGTAGAACTAGCGGGGAACAATGAGCAGTTCTTC
TRBV11-3	-	TRBJ1-6	-	CASSLDWGDSPLHF	TGTGCCAGCAGCTTAGATTGGGGGGATTCACCCCTCCACTTT
TRBV4-2	-	TRBJ1-1	-	CASSLGVSSEAFF	TGTGCCAGCAGCCTAGGAGTTTCTTCTGAAGCTTTCTTT
TRBV10-3	TRBD2	TRBJ2-7	-	CAISERLAGDSYEQYF	TGTGCCATCAGTGAGCGTCTAGCGGGGGACTCCTACGAGCAGTACTTC
TRBV7-2	TRBD2	TRBJ2-3	few	CASSLGLAGDTQYF	TGTGCCAGCAGCTTAGGGCTAGCGGGAGATACGCAGTATTTT
TRBV19	TRBD1	TRBJ1-4	-	CASSITGTGSGATNEKLFF	TGTGCCAGTAGTATAACCGGGACAGGAAGTGGCGCAACTAATGAAAAACTGTTTTTT
TRBV28	-	TRBJ1-2	-	CASSITGNYGYTF	TGTGCCAGCAGCATAACAGGGAACTATGGCTACACCTTC
TRBV6-5	TRBD1	TRBJ1-5	-	CASSYSVDRASQPQHF	TGTGCCAGCAGTTACTCGGTTGACAGGGCAAGTCAGCCCCAGCATTTT
TRBV28	-	TRBJ1-1	-	CASSFRQGDSNTEAFF	TGTGCCAGCAGTTTTAGGCAGGGAGATTCGAACACTGAAGCTTTCTTT
TRBV28	TRBD1	TRBJ2-2	-	CASSSSGGQTGELFF	TGTGCCAGCAGTTCCTCAGGGGGCCAGACCGGGGAGCTGTTTTTT
TRBV2	-	TRBJ2-3	-	CASSPGMSTTDTQYF	TGTGCCAGCAGCCCCGGGATGTCTACTACAGATACGCAGTATTTT
TRBV12-3/TRBV12-4	TRBD1	TRBJ1-1	-	CASRETGSTEAFF	TGTGCCAGCAGGGAGACAGGGAGCACTGAAGCTTTCTTT
TRBV6-6	TRBD1	TRBJ1-2	-	CASTILTGNYGYTF	TGTGCCAGCACTATCTTGACAGGGAACTATGGCTACACCTTC
TRBV14	-	TRBJ2-1	-	CASSQDESGWYNEQFF	TGTGCCAGCAGCCAAGATGAGTCGGGGTGGTACAATGAGCAGTTCTTC
TRBV5-4	-	TRBJ2-3	-	CASSLASRGPSTDTQYF	TGTGCCAGCAGCTTGGCCTCTCGGGGACCTAGCACAGATACGCAGTATTTT